This T cell receptor beta chain stems from a study of Ad26.COV2.S vaccination and SARS-CoV-2 variants. The length of the CDR3 is 14 residues. The germline gives CDR1 MNHEY, CDR2 SMNVEV (reference sequence). V dropped 2 bases and J dropped 0 bases, with 8 bases sitting between them. Here immunoSEQ multiplex PCR was the method, and the copy in TCRdb shows in-frame clones only, minus some. The sample has hundreds of thousands of clones; around 87% are singletons. As to treatment: around 19 received Ad26.COV2.S at low or high dose, single or two shots; 5 received placebo; per-sample allocation not given. Samples analyzed were those drawn on day 63 after the first vaccine or placebo injection.

This chain uses TRBV27 with TRBJ2-7, with D possibly TRBD1 on 5 matching bases. The receptor comes from a person aged 18-60 years who received the Ad26.COV2.S COVID-19 vaccine or a placebo. Sequencing was performed on peripheral blood, taken in a trial of Ad26.COV2.S vaccine versus placebo. This CDR3 is CASSLQGTSYEQYF. CDR3 nucleotide sequence: TGTGCCAGCAGTTTACAGGGAACCTCCTACGAGCAGTACTTC.